The entry below gives a single T cell receptor beta chain sequence along with its context. Its specificity is not known. The data stem from a study of cytomegalovirus exposure and HLA in healthy donors. The study, taken as a whole, reports: Association of a missense DCLRE1C variant with TCR beta V- and J-gene trimming was reported in a later analysis. A later analysis linked some 18,000 TCR beta sequences to HLA alleles at 0.05 false discovery rate.

Unmatched junction bases numbered 1, after V lost 3 bases and J lost 2 bases. This CDR3 comprises 13 residues. The germline CDR1 and CDR2 sequences are SQVTM and ANQGSEA. The PCR employed 60 Vbeta primers together with 13 Jbeta primers. The table came from immunoSEQ multiplex PCR; TCRdb's copy has only in-frame clones and leaves some out. The sample holds under 200,000 clones, around four fifths seen once. The material sequenced was PBMCs. The V call is TRBV29-1, the J call TRBJ2-5, with 9 bases identical to TRBD1. The source of this sequence is a female donor in good health and CMV-seronegative. The CDR3 nucleotides are TGCAGCGTTGAGGGACAGGGACAAGAGACCCAGTACTTC. Its protein product is CSVEGQGQETQYF.